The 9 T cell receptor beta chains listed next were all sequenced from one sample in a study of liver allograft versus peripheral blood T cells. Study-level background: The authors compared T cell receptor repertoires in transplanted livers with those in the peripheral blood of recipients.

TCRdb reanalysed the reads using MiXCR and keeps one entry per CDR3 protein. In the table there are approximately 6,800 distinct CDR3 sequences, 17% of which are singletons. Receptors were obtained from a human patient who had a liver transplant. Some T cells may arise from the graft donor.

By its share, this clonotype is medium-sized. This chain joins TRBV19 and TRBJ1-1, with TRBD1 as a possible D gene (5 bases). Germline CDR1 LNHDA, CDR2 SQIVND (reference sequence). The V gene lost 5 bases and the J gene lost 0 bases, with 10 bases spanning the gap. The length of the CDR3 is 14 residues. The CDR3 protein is CASSRGAVNTEAFF. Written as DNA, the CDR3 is TGTGCCAGTAGTCGAGGGGCAGTGAACACTGAAGCTTTCTTT.

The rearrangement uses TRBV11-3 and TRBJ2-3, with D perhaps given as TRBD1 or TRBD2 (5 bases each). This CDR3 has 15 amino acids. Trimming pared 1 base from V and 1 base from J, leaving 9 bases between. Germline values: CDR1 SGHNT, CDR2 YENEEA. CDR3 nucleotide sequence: TGTGCCAGCAGCTTAGGAGGGGTTGGCACAGATACGCAGTATTTT. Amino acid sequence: CASSLGGVGTDTQYF.

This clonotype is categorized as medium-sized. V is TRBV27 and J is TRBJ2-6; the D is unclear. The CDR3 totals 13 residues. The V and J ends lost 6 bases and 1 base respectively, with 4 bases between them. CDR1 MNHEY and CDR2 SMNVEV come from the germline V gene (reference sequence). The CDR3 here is CASRASGANVLTF. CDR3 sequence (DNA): TGTGCCAGCAGGGCTTCTGGGGCCAACGTCCTGACTTTC. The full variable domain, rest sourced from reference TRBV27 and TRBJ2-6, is EAQVTQNPRYLITVTGKKLTVTCSQNMNHEYMSWYRQDPGLGLRQIYYSMNVEVTDKGDVPEGYKVSRKEKRNFPLILESPSPNQTSLYFCASRASGANVLTFGAGSRLTVL.

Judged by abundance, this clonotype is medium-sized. CDR3 in DNA: TGTGCCATCAGTGGGGACGTTAGAGGTGGCTACACCTTC. Translation: CAISGDVRGGYTF. The chain combines TRBV10-3 with TRBJ1-2, with D maybe TRBD1 (5 bases). Trimming stripped 4 bases from V and 7 bases from J, with 13 bases between. The CDR3 has 13 residues. Germline CDR1 and CDR2: ENHRY and SYGVKD.

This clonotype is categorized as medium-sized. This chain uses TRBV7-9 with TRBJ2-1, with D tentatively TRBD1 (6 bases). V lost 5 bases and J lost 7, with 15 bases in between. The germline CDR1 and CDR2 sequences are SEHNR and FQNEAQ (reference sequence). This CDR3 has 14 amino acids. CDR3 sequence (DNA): TGTGCCAGCAGCCAAACTACAGGGTTGAATGAGCAGTTCTTC. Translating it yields CASSQTTGLNEQFF.

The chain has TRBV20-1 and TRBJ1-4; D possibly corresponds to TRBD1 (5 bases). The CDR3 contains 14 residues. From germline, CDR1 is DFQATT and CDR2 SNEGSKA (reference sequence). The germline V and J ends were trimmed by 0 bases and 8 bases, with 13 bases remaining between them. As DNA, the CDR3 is TGCAGTGCTAGAGATCACGGGGGAGGCGAAAAACTGTTTTTT. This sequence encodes CSARDHGGGEKLFF.

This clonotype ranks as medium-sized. The CDR3 loop is CASSIRTVPNGYTF. The DNA of the CDR3 is TGTGCCAGTAGTATAAGGACTGTCCCTAATGGCTACACCTTC. The chain couples TRBV19 to TRBJ1-2, with D uncertain. V lost 2 bases and J lost 6, with 13 bases in between. The V gene's germline CDR1 is LNHDA and CDR2 SQIVND (reference sequence). There are 14 residues in the CDR3.

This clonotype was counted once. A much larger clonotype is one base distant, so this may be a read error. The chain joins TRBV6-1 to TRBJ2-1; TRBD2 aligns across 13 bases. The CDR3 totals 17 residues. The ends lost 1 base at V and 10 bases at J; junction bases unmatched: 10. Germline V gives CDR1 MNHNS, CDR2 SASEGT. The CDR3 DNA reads TGTGCCAGCAGTGAAGAGTTGGGACTAGCGGGGACTAAAGAGCAGTTCTTC. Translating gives CASSEELGLAGTKEQFF.

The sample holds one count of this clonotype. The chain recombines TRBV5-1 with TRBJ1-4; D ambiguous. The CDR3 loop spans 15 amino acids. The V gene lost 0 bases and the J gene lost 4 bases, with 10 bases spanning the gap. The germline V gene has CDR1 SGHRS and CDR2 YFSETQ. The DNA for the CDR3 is TGCGCCAGCAGCTTGGGAGGGTCCAATAATGAAAAACTGTTTTTT. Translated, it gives CASSLGGSNNEKLFF.